What follows are 26 T cell receptor beta chains derived from one specimen sequenced in a study of cytomegalovirus exposure and HLA in healthy donors (dated by TCRdb to the late 2010s). The library was obtained by the immunoSEQ multiplex PCR assay. A mixture of 60 forward primers for TCR Vbeta segments and 13 reverse primers for TCR Jbeta segments was used in the multiplex PCR. Here the immuneACCESS table is served through TCRdb, limited to in-frame sequences with V and J called. Missing clones are a known gap in these copies; in checked studies unresolved V genes cover under half, and the rest lacks a known reason. Here the sample has over 85,000 clones; around 80% occur a single time. Of the sample, around 5.9% falls within the top ten clones. The sample consisted of PBMCs. Every receptor here comes from a man aged 25 to 45 in good health and CMV-seropositive.

V gene TRBV6-6 combines with J gene TRBJ2-3, with D possibly TRBD2 on 5 matching bases. The CDR3 sequence is 16 residues long. V gave up 4 bases and J gave up 1 base, with 15 bases separating them. Germline V gives CDR1 MNHNY, CDR2 SVGAGI (reference sequence). This CDR3 reads CASSLTRGSGTDTQYF. In nucleotides, the CDR3 is TGTGCCAGCAGTTTAACTAGAGGGTCTGGCACAGATACGCAGTATTTT.

This chain uses TRBV18 with TRBJ2-7; 9 bases align to TRBD1. The J segment lost 4 bases and the V segment lost 3 bases, leaving 7 bases of the junction unmatched. Germline loops: CDR1 KGHSH, CDR2 LQKENI. CDR3 length: 15 amino acids. CDR3 nucleotides: TGTGCCAGCTCACCCTCTTCGGGACAGGGTTACGAGCAGTACTTC. Translated: CASSPSSGQGYEQYF. The variable domain in full, completed from reference TRBV18 and TRBJ2-7, reads NAGVMQNPRHLVRRRGQEARLRCSPMKGHSHVYWYRQLPEEGLKFMVYLQKENIIDESGMPKERFSAEFPKEGPSILRIQQVVRGDSAAYFCASSPSSGQGYEQYFGPGTRLTVT.

The chain uses TRBV25-1 and TRBJ2-7, with a tentative D call TRBD1 (6 bases). The CDR3 is 15 amino acids. Germline CDR1 is MGHDK and CDR2 is SYGVNS. Trimming pared 3 bases from V and 0 bases from J, leaving 12 bases between. CDR3 DNA: TGTGCCAGCAGTGAGCGACAGGAGAGCTCCTACGAGCAGTACTTC. Translated, it gives CASSERQESSYEQYF.

Comment on this clone: The junction shows a germline mismatch at one end, possibly a read error. V is TRBV7-9 and J is TRBJ2-7, with D maybe TRBD2 (6 bases). CDR1 and CDR2 (germline): SEHNR, FQNEAQ (reference sequence). CDR3 length equals 18 residues. The CDR3 DNA reads TGTTCCAGCATCGACTCGGGAACGGCGGGGTATGCGTCCTACGAGCAGTACTTC. It encodes CSSIDSGTAGYASYEQYF.

The chain recombines TRBV9 with TRBJ1-3, with a tentative D call TRBD1 (5 bases). Germline lookup yields CDR1 SGDLS and CDR2 YYNGEE. CDR3 length: 13 amino acids. V lost 3 bases, J lost 9 bases, and 13 bases lay in between. Here the CDR3 DNA reads TGTGCCAGCAGCGACAGGTTCGAAAGCACCATATATTTT. Encoded protein: CASSDRFESTIYF.

This clone has just a few counts. The J gene is TRBJ1-2, the V gene TRBV7-9; tentative D call: TRBD1 (6 bases). Trimming removed 5 bases from V and 8 bases from J, with 15 bases in between. CDR3 length: 13 residues. Germline CDR1 reads SEHNR; CDR2 reads FQNEAQ (reference sequence). CDR3 protein: CASSKGHGDGYTF. CDR3 nucleotide sequence: TGTGCCAGCAGCAAGGGACACGGCGACGGCTACACCTTC.

This clone was detected only a few times. This chain links TRBV4-3 with TRBJ2-5; 9 bases match TRBD2. The CDR3 extends over 15 amino acids. The V gene end was trimmed by 0 bases and the J gene end by 6 bases; junction bases not matched to a gene: 5. CDR1 is LGHNA, CDR2 YSLEER, per germline. In nucleotides, the CDR3 is TGCGCCAGCAGCCAAGATTTGCGGGGGGGCCAGACCCAGTACTTC. Translation gives CASSQDLRGGQTQYF.

The CDR3 loop reads CASSLEQAESYNEQFF. The CDR3 DNA reads TGTGCCAGCAGCTTAGAGCAGGCTGAATCCTACAATGAGCAGTTCTTC. The rearrangement joins TRBV7-6 to TRBJ2-1, with D unresolved. The CDR3 has 16 amino acids. Germline CDR1 and CDR2: SGHVS and FNYEAQ. Between the trimmed V and J ends, which lost 1 base and 1 base, there was a span of 11 bases.

The chain carries TRBV2 and TRBJ1-1; TRBD1 might be the D (6 bases). This CDR3 has 15 residues. Germline V gene data show CDR1 as SNHLY and CDR2 as FYNNEI. V shed 5 bases and J shed 1 base, with 14 bases lying between them. The CDR3 region is CASSIAWTANTEAFF. DNA of the CDR3: TGTGCCAGCAGTATAGCCTGGACAGCGAACACTGAAGCTTTCTTT.

The chain is built from TRBV10-3 and TRBJ2-1; TRBD2 agrees at 8 bases. This CDR3 has 16 residues. V lost 0 bases to trimming and J lost 9 bases; unmatched junction nucleotides: 10. Per germline, CDR1 ENHRY and CDR2 SYGVKD. The CDR3 nucleotides are TGTGCCATCAGTGAGTCTGGGACTAGGAGGGGCGGTGAGCAGTTCTTC. This codes for CAISESGTRRGGEQFF.

V gene TRBV11-2 combines with J gene TRBJ2-3; no reliable D call. Deletions cut 1 base from V and 4 bases from J, with 3 bases between. CDR1 and CDR2 (germline): SGHAT, FQNNGV. CDR3 length: 12 amino acids. For the CDR3, the DNA is TGTGCCAGCAGCTTAGTCTCAGATACGCAGTATTTT. It yields the protein CASSLVSDTQYF.

The chain links TRBV21-1 to TRBJ2-7; TRBD1 is the table's D call and was not checked against the DNA. TRBV21-1 is tagged as a pseudogene. The CDR3 sequence is 14 residues long. CDR3 bases: TGTGCCAGCAGCTTTAGGACAGCAACCTACGAGCAGTACTTC. Protein: CASSFRTATYEQYF.

The chain has TRBV15 and TRBJ2-3; D uncertain. Germline CDR1 and CDR2: LNHNV and YYDKDF (reference sequence). This CDR3 has 14 residues. The V gene lost 2 bases and the J gene lost 6 bases, with 12 bases spanning the gap. The CDR3 protein is CATSRLSGSDTQYF. In nucleotides, the CDR3 is TGTGCCACCAGCAGATTATCGGGTTCCGATACGCAGTATTTT.

This chain joins TRBV25-1 and TRBJ2-2; 7 nucleotides agree with TRBD1. Per germline, CDR1 MGHDK and CDR2 SYGVNS. V lost 3 bases and J lost 2; bases outside the gene matches: 12. This CDR3 is 18 amino acids long. Here the CDR3 DNA reads TGTGCCAGCAGTGAGACTCCGGACGGGACAGCAAACACCGGGGAGCTGTTTTTT. Its translation is CASSETPDGTANTGELFF.

This clone was picked up one time. The chain employs TRBV7-8 and TRBJ2-7, with D maybe TRBD1 (5 bases). The CDR3 loop spans 13 amino acids. Trimming cost V 3 bases and J 2 bases, with 8 bases left between them. CDR1 is SGHVS, CDR2 FQNEAQ, per germline. CDR3 region: CASSLAGPYEQYF. Written as DNA, the CDR3 is TGTGCCAGCAGCTTGGCAGGGCCCTACGAGCAGTACTTC.

The genes are TRBV7-6 and TRBJ2-5, with D possibly TRBD2 on 7 matching bases. V lost 0 bases and J 5 bases, leaving 13 bases between the germline ends. Germline CDR1 is SGHVS and CDR2 is FNYEAQ. The CDR3 has 15 residues. CDR3 DNA sequence: TGTGCCAGCAGCTTAGCGAGGGGGGGGTCTGAGACCCAGTACTTC. Encoded protein: CASSLARGGSETQYF.

The V and J genes are TRBV19 and TRBJ2-7; D perhaps matches TRBD2 (6 bases). Per germline, CDR1 LNHDA and CDR2 SQIVND (reference sequence). The CDR3 loop spans 17 amino acids. The V end was cut by 3 bases, the J end by 2 bases, with 20 bases between. Written as DNA, the CDR3 is TGTGCCAGTAGTATCCGCCTGGGACGGCGGGAACCCTACGAGCAGTACTTC. Its translation: CASSIRLGRREPYEQYF.

DNA for the CDR3: TGTGCCAGCAGCGGCGGACAGGGGAGCTATGGCTACACCTTC. Residues: CASSGGQGSYGYTF. J is TRBJ1-2 and V is TRBV9; 9 bases align to TRBD1. Germline CDR1 and CDR2: SGDLS and YYNGEE. V shed 3 bases, J shed 4 bases, and the junction held 4 bases outside the gene matches. This CDR3 is built from 14 residues.

The chain recombines TRBV27 with TRBJ2-5; the D gene is possibly TRBD1 (5 bases). Trimming took off 4 bases at V and 0 bases at J, with 9 bases between the two ends. This CDR3 region has 14 residues. CDR1 and CDR2 (germline): MNHEY, SMNVEV (reference sequence). Written as DNA, the CDR3 is TGTGCCAGCAGTTCGACAGTGCACCAAGAGACCCAGTACTTC. Its protein product is CASSSTVHQETQYF.

V is TRBV21-1 and J is TRBJ2-5; whether TRBD2, the table's D call, matches the DNA was not checked. TRBV21-1 is noted as a pseudogene. The CDR3 has 14 amino acids. This CDR3 reads CASSLWGDQETQYF. In DNA form, the CDR3 reads TGTGCCAGCAGTTTATGGGGGGACCAAGAGACCCAGTACTTC.

The CDR3 sequence is CSASFLETQYF. In DNA, the CDR3 is TGCAGTGCTAGTTTTCTAGAGACCCAGTACTTC. The V and J genes are TRBV20-1 and TRBJ2-5; D gene ambiguous. The V end lost 3 bases, the J end lost 4 bases, and 6 bases lay between the germline ends. Germline lookup yields CDR1 DFQATT and CDR2 SNEGSKA (reference sequence). This CDR3 is built from 11 residues.

This chain uses TRBV5-5 with TRBJ1-2; perhaps TRBD1 as D (6 bases). The ends were cut back, 1 base at V and 4 bases at J, with 11 bases in the middle. This CDR3 has 14 amino acids. Germline loops: CDR1 SGHKS, CDR2 YYEKEE (reference sequence). CDR3 amino acids: CASSLLQGGYGYTF. The CDR3 DNA reads as TGTGCCAGCAGCTTGTTACAGGGCGGCTATGGCTACACCTTC.

The chain has TRBV27 and TRBJ1-1; 9 positions agree with TRBD1. The CDR3 sequence is 18 residues long. Germline V CDR1 and CDR2: MNHEY, SMNVEV (reference sequence). Losses at the gene ends were 2 bases for V and 0 bases for J; bases not matched to a gene: 10. The CDR3 DNA follows: TGTGCCAGCAGTTTAGTTCCGGGACAGGGTTTCATGAACACTGAAGCTTTCTTT. As protein: CASSLVPGQGFMNTEAFF.

This rearrangement joins TRBV19 to TRBJ2-2; a possible D gene is TRBD1 (8 bases). CDR1 and CDR2 from the germline V gene are LNHDA and SQIVND (reference sequence). V dropped 3 bases and J dropped 5 bases, with 13 bases sitting between them. This CDR3 contains 15 residues. For the CDR3, the DNA is TGTGCCAGTAGTATCCAACAGGGGGGGACCGGGGAGCTGTTTTTT. Protein sequence: CASSIQQGGTGELFF. The full variable domain, rest sourced from reference TRBV19 and TRBJ2-2, is DGGITQSPKYLFRKEGQNVTLSCEQNLNHDAMYWYRQDPGQGLRLIYYSQIVNDFQKGDIAEGYSVSREKKESFPLTVTSAQKNPTAFYLCASSIQQGGTGELFFGEGSRLTVL.

This clone has only a few counts. This chain connects TRBV7-9 to TRBJ2-7; 7 bases fit TRBD1. In germline, CDR1 is SEHNR, CDR2 FQNEAQ (reference sequence). J gave up 3 bases and V 5 bases, and 10 bases lay outside the gene matches. This CDR3 comprises 15 residues. The CDR3, as DNA: TGTGCCAGCAGCCCCGACAGGGCCACCCGCTACGAGCAGTACTTC. Its protein product is CASSPDRATRYEQYF.

The chain joins TRBV5-1 to TRBJ2-7; tentative D call: TRBD1 (7 bases). The CDR3 consists of 14 residues. Germline V gives CDR1 SGHRS, CDR2 YFSETQ. Trimming cost V 7 bases and J 4 bases, with 18 bases left between them. The DNA for the CDR3 is TGCGCCAGCTCAGGGGGGCCGAAAGGATACGAGCAGTACTTC. Translating it yields CASSGGPKGYEQYF.